Here is one T cell receptor beta chain with its context. The CDR3 is made up of 15 amino acids. CDR1 is SGDLS, CDR2 YYNGEE, per germline. Trimming cost V 4 bases and J 7 bases, with 19 bases left between them. Unique molecular identifiers were incorporated into the prepared TCRbeta library. MiXCR was run by TCRdb on the PCR reads, yielding one entry per CDR3 protein. The repertoire includes more than 550,000 distinct CDR3 sequences, roughly a tenth of them detected once, and less than 5% sits in the top ten. These data come from a study of T-cell reconstitution after alpha-beta-depleted transplantation in children.

This receptor was identified in a human donor who donated a stem cell graft to a child with acute myeloid leukemia. Here the sequenced sample was PBMCs from the stem cell graft donor, taken from the stem cell graft. The rearrangement joins TRBV9 to TRBJ2-3, with a possible D match to TRBD2 (6 bases). DNA for the CDR3: TGTGCCAGCAGCTCTGGGGAGGCGGGAAAACATACGCAGTATTTT. Translation gives CASSSGEAGKHTQYF.